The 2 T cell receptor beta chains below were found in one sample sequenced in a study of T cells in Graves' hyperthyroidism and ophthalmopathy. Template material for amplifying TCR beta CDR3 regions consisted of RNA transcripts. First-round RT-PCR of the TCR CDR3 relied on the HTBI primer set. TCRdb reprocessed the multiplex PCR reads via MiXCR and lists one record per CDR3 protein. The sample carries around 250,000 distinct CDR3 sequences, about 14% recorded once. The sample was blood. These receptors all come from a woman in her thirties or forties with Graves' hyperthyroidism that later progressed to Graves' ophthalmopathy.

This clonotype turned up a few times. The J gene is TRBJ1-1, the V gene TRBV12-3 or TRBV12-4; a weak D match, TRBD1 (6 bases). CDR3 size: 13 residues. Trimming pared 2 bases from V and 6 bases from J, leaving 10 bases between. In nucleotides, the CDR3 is TGTGCCAGCAGTTTAAAGGGGGGCTCTGAAGCTTTCTTT. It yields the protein CASSLKGGSEAFF.

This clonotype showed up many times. The CDR3 DNA reads TGTGCCAGCCATACCACAGATACGCAGTATTTT. This codes for CASHTTDTQYF. The V gene is TRBV28, the J gene TRBJ2-3; D is unclear. V lost 8 bases and J lost 2, with 5 bases in between. This CDR3 is built from 11 residues. Germline loops: CDR1 MDHEN, CDR2 SYDVKM.